The 25 T cell receptor beta chains given below trace back to one sample, sequenced in a study of blood T cell repertoires in COVID-19. Using immunoSEQ multiplex PCR, the repertoire was profiled, and TCRdb retains in-frame clones only, with some absent. This table holds approximately 290,000 clones, 90% found once. Sequenced: PBMCs or T cells enriched from blood (not recorded which). Receptor source: a woman aged 25 to 39 who had recovered from COVID-19.

V usage is TRBV7-2 and J usage is TRBJ2-3, with 8 nucleotides matching TRBD2. Losses at the gene ends were 2 bases for V and 1 base for J; bases not matched to a gene: 8. CDR3 size: 17 residues. The germline V gene has CDR1 SGHTA and CDR2 FQGNSA. CDR3 coding DNA: TGTGCCAGCAGCTTACAGAAAGCGGGAGTCGGCACAGATACGCAGTATTTT. Protein: CASSLQKAGVGTDTQYF.

This chain connects TRBV7-9 to TRBJ2-5; TRBD1 might be the D (5 bases). The CDR3 extends over 12 amino acids. The ends were cut back, 4 bases at V and 9 bases at J, with 12 bases in the middle. CDR1 and CDR2 (germline): SEHNR, FQNEAQ (reference sequence). The CDR3 reads CASSSRRVAQYF. CDR3 sequence (DNA): TGTGCCAGCAGCTCGCGCAGGGTGGCCCAGTACTTC.

The chain links TRBV5-1 to TRBJ2-5; D uncertain. The CDR3 runs to 15 residues. V lost 0 bases and J lost 4, with 13 bases in between. Germline lookup yields CDR1 SGHRS and CDR2 YFSETQ. As DNA, the CDR3 is TGCGCCAGCAGCTTGGGGGCAGTCTTAATAGAGACCCAGTACTTC. Its protein product is CASSLGAVLIETQYF.

This chain connects TRBV7-8 to TRBJ1-5; D not resolved. V lost 1 base, J lost 2 bases, and 6 bases lay in between. The germline CDR1 and CDR2 sequences are SGHVS and FQNEAQ. The CDR3 sequence is 14 residues long. The CDR3 is CASSLDVGNQPQHF. CDR3 in DNA: TGTGCCAGCAGCTTAGATGTAGGCAATCAGCCCCAGCATTTT.

With respect to this clone: The junction differs from germline at one of its ends, possibly a read error. V is TRBV7-7 and J is TRBJ2-1; 7 bases match TRBD1. The germline gives CDR1 SSHAT, CDR2 FNYEAQ (reference sequence). The CDR3 has 16 residues. CDR3 region: CASSLEPGQTNNEQFF. The CDR3 coding sequence is TGTGCTAGCAGCTTGGAGCCGGGACAGACAAACAATGAGCAGTTCTTC.

The chain carries TRBV5-1 and TRBJ2-6; D gene unclear. Germline values: CDR1 SGHRS, CDR2 YFSETQ. CDR3 length equals 14 residues. V dropped 2 bases and J dropped 0 bases, with 3 bases sitting between them. CDR3 coding DNA: TGCGCCAGCAGCTTTTACTCTGGGGCCAACGTCCTGACTTTC. The encoded protein is CASSFYSGANVLTF.

The CDR3 is CASSHRRTGLEKLFF. The CDR3 DNA reads TGTGCCAGTAGTCATCGCCGGACAGGGCTAGAAAAACTGTTTTTT. The V call is TRBV19, the J call TRBJ1-4; 8 bases are a match to TRBD1. Germline CDR1 reads LNHDA; CDR2 reads SQIVND (reference sequence). V lost 5 bases and J lost 8; bases outside the gene matches: 10. The CDR3 has 15 amino acids.

This clone was counted a single time. This chain uses TRBV7-2 with TRBJ1-5; 9 positions match TRBD1. This CDR3 spans 16 amino acids. In germline, CDR1 is SGHTA, CDR2 FQGNSA. Trimming removed 1 base from V and 3 bases from J; junction bases left unmatched: 4. CDR3 region: CASSLVGTGNNQPQHF. CDR3 DNA sequence: TGTGCCAGCAGCTTAGTAGGGACAGGGAACAATCAGCCCCAGCATTTT.

The chain uses TRBV24-1 and TRBJ2-5; tentative D call: TRBD2 (6 bases). The V gene lost 2 bases and the J gene lost 2 bases, with 11 bases spanning the gap. Germline V gene data show CDR1 as KGHDR and CDR2 as SFDVKD. The CDR3 loop spans 15 amino acids. The CDR3 DNA is TGTGCCACCAGTGATTCAGGGCGGGATCAAGAGACCCAGTACTTC. It specifies CATSDSGRDQETQYF.

This clone was detected once. The CDR3 nucleotides read TGTGCCAGCAGCTCCGCAGTGAACACTGAAGCTTTCTTT. Its translation is CASSSAVNTEAFF. The rearrangement uses TRBV7-9 and TRBJ1-1, with D unclear. Germline V gene sequence: CDR1 SEHNR, CDR2 FQNEAQ (reference sequence). The length of the CDR3 is 13 residues. V was cut by 4 bases and J by 0 bases, with 6 bases left in between.

The V gene is TRBV6-2 or TRBV6-3, the J gene TRBJ1-4; no firm D call. Germline-derived CDR1 and CDR2 are MNHEY and SVGEGT. V lost 5 bases to trimming and J lost 10 bases, with 11 bases between them. CDR3 size: 12 residues. For the CDR3, the DNA is TGTGCCAGCAGTACAGACACCCGAAAACTGTTTTTT. Amino acid sequence: CASSTDTRKLFF.

Points on this clone: At one end the junction does not follow the germline gene, possibly because of a read error. The rearrangement joins TRBV5-1 to TRBJ2-7, with 7 bases identical to TRBD2. The germline V gene has CDR1 SGHRS and CDR2 YFSETQ. The CDR3 extends over 14 amino acids. The CDR3 protein is CPSSRGGARGEQYF. The CDR3 nucleotides read TGCCCCAGCAGCCGGGGAGGGGCGCGGGGGGAGCAGTACTTC.

The chain has TRBV28 and TRBJ2-3; D is perhaps TRBD1 (5 bases). Germline CDR1 is MDHEN and CDR2 is SYDVKM. The CDR3 runs to 16 residues. V dropped 5 bases and J dropped 4 bases, with 19 bases sitting between them. The CDR3 here is CASSTGPLLSPDTQYF. The CDR3, as DNA: TGTGCCAGCAGTACAGGACCGCTATTATCCCCAGATACGCAGTATTTT.

The genes are TRBV7-8 and TRBJ2-7, with 7 bases that match TRBD1. Germline V gene sequence: CDR1 SGHVS, CDR2 FQNEAQ. The V gene end was trimmed by 4 bases and the J gene end by 4 bases; junction bases not matched to a gene: 4. This CDR3 contains 13 residues. In DNA, the CDR3 is TGTGCCAGCAGCTGGGGACAGAATTACGAGCAGTACTTC. Translation: CASSWGQNYEQYF.

The chain combines TRBV6-5 with TRBJ1-5; 9 nucleotides align to TRBD1. The germline V gene encodes CDR1 MNHEY and CDR2 SVGAGI. This CDR3 is 14 amino acids long. With V trimmed by 6 bases and J by 6 bases, 6 bases remained unmatched. CDR3 amino acids: CASRSRDRAQPQHF. DNA for the CDR3: TGTGCCAGCAGATCCCGGGACAGGGCTCAGCCCCAGCATTTT.

This clone was seen a single time. The rearrangement joins TRBV19 to TRBJ2-1; D is unresolved. Germline V lookup: CDR1 LNHDA, CDR2 SQIVND (reference sequence). V was cut by 5 bases and J by 0 bases, with 11 bases left in between. The length of the CDR3 is 15 residues. The CDR3 nucleotides are TGTGCCAGTAGTGCAAGCTTGAGCTCCTACAATGAGCAGTTCTTC. This encodes CASSASLSSYNEQFF.

V gene TRBV11-2 combines with J gene TRBJ2-1; 12 bases fit TRBD2. The CDR3 spans 15 residues. The germline CDR1 and CDR2 sequences are SGHAT and FQNNGV. Germline trimming cut 3 bases from V and 8 bases from J; bases unmatched to any gene: 5. DNA of the CDR3: TGTGCCAGCAGCTTCCTAGCGGGAGGGGGGGATGAGCAGTTCTTC. Amino acids: CASSFLAGGGDEQFF.

V gene TRBV7-2 combines with J gene TRBJ2-7; TRBD2 matches at 8 bases. The CDR3 covers 16 residues. In germline, CDR1 is SGHTA, CDR2 FQGNSA. Germline trimming cut 5 bases from V and 2 bases from J; bases unmatched to any gene: 11. CDR3 residues: CASSPGGGRNPYEQYF. The CDR3 region has the DNA TGTGCCAGCAGCCCGGGGGGCGGGAGGAACCCCTACGAGCAGTACTTC.

About this clone itself: Other DNA sequences in the sample encode the same CDR3. This chain uses TRBV3-1 (or the pseudogene TRBV3-2) with TRBJ1-2; the D is unclear. Germline loops: CDR1 LGHDT, CDR2 YNNKEL (reference sequence). Trimming pared 0 bases from V and 5 bases from J, leaving 4 bases between. The CDR3 spans 12 residues. The CDR3 here is CASSQDLYGYTF. Here the CDR3 DNA reads TGTGCCAGCAGCCAAGACTTATATGGCTACACCTTC.

The chain recombines TRBV21-1 with TRBJ2-1; the table's D call, TRBD2, has no DNA check behind it. TRBV21-1 is a pseudogene locus. The CDR3 is 22 residues long. The CDR3 region has the DNA TGTGCCAGCAGCAAAAATTCGCGTCTTTCCCTAAGAAGCGGGAGGGAAGGGATTGAGCAGTTCTTC. It translates to CASSKNSRLSLRSGREGIEQFF.

The genes are TRBV5-5 and TRBJ1-4; possibly TRBD1 for D (6 bases). The CDR3 is made up of 14 amino acids. CDR1 is SGHKS and CDR2 is YYEKEE in the germline V gene (reference sequence). V gave up 4 bases and J gave up 7 bases, with 14 bases separating them. CDR3 in amino acids: CASSPAGAGEKLFF. The CDR3 DNA reads as TGTGCCAGCAGCCCAGCAGGGGCTGGTGAAAAACTGTTTTTT.

V is TRBV9 and J is TRBJ1-5; possible D gene TRBD1, 5 bases. The CDR3 has 15 residues. Germline lookup yields CDR1 SGDLS and CDR2 YYNGEE. V was clipped by 4 bases and J by 5 bases, with 16 bases between them. The CDR3 protein is CASSSGTGDDQPQHF. DNA for the CDR3: TGTGCCAGCAGCTCCGGGACTGGGGATGATCAGCCCCAGCATTTT.

The chain recombines TRBV6-6 with TRBJ2-7; TRBD1 might be the D (5 bases). The CDR3 has 11 residues. Trimming pared 6 bases from V and 6 bases from J, leaving 9 bases between. Germline V gene lookup returns CDR1 MNHNY and CDR2 SVGAGI (reference sequence). CDR3 DNA: TGTGCCAGCAGAGGACAATTCGAGCAGTACTTC. Translated, it gives CASRGQFEQYF.

This chain joins TRBV29-1 and TRBJ2-1; D ambiguous. Deletions cut 6 bases from V and 4 bases from J, with 10 bases between. CDR1 is SQVTM and CDR2 is ANQGSEA in the germline V gene. CDR3 size: 12 residues. The CDR3 region is CSVDRGYNEQFF. CDR3 nucleotides: TGCAGCGTGGATCGAGGTTACAATGAGCAGTTCTTC.

V gene TRBV10-1 combines with J gene TRBJ2-1, with D unresolved. Per germline, CDR1 WNHNN and CDR2 SYGVQD (reference sequence). The germline V and J ends were trimmed by 2 bases and 0 bases, with 8 bases remaining between them. CDR3 size: 15 residues. The CDR3 region is CASSEDMSSYNEQFF. In DNA form, the CDR3 reads TGCGCCAGCAGTGAGGACATGAGCTCCTACAATGAGCAGTTCTTC.